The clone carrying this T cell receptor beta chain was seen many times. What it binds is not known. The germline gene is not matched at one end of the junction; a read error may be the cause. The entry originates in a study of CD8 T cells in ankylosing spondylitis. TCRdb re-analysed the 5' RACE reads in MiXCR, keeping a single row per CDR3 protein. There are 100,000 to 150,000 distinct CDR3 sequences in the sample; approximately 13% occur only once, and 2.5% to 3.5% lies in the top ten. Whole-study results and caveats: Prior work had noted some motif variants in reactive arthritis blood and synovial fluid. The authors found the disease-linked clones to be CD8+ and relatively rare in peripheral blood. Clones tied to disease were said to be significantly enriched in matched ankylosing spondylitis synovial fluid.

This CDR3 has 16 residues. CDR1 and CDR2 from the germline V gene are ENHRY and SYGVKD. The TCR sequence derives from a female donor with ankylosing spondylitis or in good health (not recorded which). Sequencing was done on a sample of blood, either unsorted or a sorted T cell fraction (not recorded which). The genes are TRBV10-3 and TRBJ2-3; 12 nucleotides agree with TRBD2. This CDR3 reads CAIRESSGRAPDTQYF. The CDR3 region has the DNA TGTGCCATCAGAGAGTCTAGCGGGAGGGCCCCAGATACGCAGTATTTT.